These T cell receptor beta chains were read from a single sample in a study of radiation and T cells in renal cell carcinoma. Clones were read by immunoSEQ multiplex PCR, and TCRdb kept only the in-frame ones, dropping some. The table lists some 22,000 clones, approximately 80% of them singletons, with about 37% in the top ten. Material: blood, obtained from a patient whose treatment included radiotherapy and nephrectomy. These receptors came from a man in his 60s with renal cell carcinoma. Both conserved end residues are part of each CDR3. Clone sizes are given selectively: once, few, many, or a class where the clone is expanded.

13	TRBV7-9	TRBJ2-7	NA	CASSLTGDSIPNF
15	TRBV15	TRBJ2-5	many	CATSRQTGAGETQYF
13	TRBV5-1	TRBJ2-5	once	CASTGEGLETQYF
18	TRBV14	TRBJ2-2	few	CASSLYVGQGFGTGELFF
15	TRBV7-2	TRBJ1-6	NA	CASSLATAPGAPLHF
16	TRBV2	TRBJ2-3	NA	CASRRTSGILTDTQYF
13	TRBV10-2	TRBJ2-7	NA	CASCRQGEGEQYF
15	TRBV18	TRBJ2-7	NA	CASSPSTLGGYEQYF
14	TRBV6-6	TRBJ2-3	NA	CASSFLQSTDTQYF
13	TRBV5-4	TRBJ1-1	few	CASTRGRDTEAFF
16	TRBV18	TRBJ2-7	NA	CASSPPSRGKAYEQYF
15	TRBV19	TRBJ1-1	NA	CASSMPGGMNTEAFF
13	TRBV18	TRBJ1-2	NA	CASSPDRNYGYTF
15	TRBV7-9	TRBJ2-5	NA	CASSSTDSFGETQYF
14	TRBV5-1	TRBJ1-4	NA	CASSPGRINEKLFF
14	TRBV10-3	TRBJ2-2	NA	CAISTSGDTGELFF
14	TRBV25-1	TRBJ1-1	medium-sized	CASSEYGRATEAFF
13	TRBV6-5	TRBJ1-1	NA	CASSYSENTEAFF
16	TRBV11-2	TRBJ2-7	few	CASSLGLAGHPYEQYF
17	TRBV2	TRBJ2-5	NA	CASSEPGDKGSSETQYF
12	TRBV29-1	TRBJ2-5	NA	CSARTGGETQYF
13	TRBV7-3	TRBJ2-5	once	CASSLSSEETQYF
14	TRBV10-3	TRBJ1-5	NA	CAISRDSGQQPQHF
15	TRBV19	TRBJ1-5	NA	CASIQRGGINQPQHF
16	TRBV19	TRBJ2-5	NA	CASSIKRTGDMETQYF
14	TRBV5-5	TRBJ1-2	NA	CASSFARGNYGYTF
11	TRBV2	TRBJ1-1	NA	CASSFGREAFF